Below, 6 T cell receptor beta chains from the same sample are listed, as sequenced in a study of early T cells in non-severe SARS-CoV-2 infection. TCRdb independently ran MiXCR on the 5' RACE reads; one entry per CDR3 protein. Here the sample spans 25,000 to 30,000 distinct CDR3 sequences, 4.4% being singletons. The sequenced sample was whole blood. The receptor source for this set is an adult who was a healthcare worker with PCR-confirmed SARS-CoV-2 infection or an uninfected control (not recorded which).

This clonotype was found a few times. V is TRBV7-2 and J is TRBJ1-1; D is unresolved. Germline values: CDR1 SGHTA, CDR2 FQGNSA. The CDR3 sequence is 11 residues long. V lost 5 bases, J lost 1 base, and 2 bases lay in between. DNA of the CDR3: TGTGCCAGCAGCCAGAACACTGAAGCTTTCTTT. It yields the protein CASSQNTEAFF.

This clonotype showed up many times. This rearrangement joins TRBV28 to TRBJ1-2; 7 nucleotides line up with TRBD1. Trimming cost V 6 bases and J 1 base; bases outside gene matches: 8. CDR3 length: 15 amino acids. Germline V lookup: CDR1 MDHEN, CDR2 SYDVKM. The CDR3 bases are TGTGCCAGCAGCCTGACAGGGATTCTTAACTATGGCTACACCTTC. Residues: CASSLTGILNYGYTF.

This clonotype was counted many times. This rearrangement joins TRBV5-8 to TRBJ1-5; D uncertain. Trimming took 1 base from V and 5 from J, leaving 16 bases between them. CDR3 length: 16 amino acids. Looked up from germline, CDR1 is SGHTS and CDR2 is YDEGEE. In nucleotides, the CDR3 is TGTGCCAGCAGCTTGTTAACTGGAGGGAAGGATCAGCCCCAGCATTTT. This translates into CASSLLTGGKDQPQHF.

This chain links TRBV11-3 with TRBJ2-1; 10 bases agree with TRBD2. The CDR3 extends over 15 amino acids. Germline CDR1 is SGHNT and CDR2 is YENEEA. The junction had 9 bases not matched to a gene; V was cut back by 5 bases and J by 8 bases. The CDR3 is CASSPSSGSVYEQFF. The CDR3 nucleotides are TGTGCCAGCAGCCCCTCTAGCGGGAGCGTCTATGAGCAGTTCTTC.

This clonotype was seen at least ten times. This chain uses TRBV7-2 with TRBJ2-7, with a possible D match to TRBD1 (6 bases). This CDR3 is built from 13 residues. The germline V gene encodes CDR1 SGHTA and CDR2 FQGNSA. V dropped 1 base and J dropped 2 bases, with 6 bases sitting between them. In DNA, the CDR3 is TGTGCCAGCAGCTTAGGGACAGCCTACGAGCAGTACTTC. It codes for CASSLGTAYEQYF.

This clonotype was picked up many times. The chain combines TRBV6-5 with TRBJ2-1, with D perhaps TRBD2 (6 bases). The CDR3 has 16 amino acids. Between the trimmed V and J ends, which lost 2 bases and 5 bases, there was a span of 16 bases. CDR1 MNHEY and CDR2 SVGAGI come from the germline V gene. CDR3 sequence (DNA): TGTGCCAGCAGTTACGGTACGGGAGTGTTGCACAATGAGCAGTTCTTC. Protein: CASSYGTGVLHNEQFF.